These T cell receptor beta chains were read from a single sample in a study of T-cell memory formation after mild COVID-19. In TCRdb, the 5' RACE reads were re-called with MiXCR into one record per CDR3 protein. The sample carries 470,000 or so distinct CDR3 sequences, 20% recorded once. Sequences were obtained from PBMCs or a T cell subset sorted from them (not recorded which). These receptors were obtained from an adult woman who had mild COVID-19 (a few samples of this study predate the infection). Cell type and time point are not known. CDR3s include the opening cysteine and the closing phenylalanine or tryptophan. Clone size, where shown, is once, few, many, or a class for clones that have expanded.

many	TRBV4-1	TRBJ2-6	CASSQEASGANVLTF
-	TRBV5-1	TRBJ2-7	CASSLEGNGEQYF
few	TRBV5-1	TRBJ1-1	CASSRLSYSTEEAFF
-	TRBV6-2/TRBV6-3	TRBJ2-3	CASRETSLRPDTQYF
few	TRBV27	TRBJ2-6	CASSLTHSGANVLTF
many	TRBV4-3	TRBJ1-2	CASSQDLRQGFGGYTF
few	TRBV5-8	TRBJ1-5	CASSEFGQGNANQPQHF
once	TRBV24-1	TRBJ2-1	CATSDGTSGSNEQFF
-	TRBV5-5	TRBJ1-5	CASSLLPQGSNQPQHF
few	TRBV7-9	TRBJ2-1	CASSLKREGHNEQFF
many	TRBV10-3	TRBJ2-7	CAIRAGTALYEQYF
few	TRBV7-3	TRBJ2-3	CASSLNSAVDTQYF
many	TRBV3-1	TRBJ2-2	CASSRGGTGELFF
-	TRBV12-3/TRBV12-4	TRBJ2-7	CASSPSGATGTGSYEQYF
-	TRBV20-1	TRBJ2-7	CSAAPNYEQYF
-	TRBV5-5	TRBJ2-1	CASSRGLVGSNEQFF
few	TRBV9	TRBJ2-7	CASSSAERGRQYF
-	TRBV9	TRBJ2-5	CASSVAHGGPETQYF
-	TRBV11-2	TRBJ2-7	CASSTPGQRYEQYF
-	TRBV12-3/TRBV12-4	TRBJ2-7	CASSFRRGTGMGEQYF
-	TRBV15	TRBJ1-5	CATSRRGDRGLQPQHF
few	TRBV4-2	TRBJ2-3	CASSQVLRRGAATQYF
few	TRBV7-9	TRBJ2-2	CATRGTRVWELFF
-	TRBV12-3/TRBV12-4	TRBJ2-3	CASSPMAGTSGKDNTDTQYF
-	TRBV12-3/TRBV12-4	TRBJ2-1	CASSFVRRNEQFF
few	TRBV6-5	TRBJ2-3	CASSYSRVASTDTQYF
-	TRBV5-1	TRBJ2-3	CASRSEAGDTQYF
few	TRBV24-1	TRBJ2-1	CATSDLGTSNEQFF
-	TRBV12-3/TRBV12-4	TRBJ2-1	CASSLDASFHNEQFF
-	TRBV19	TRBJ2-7	CASSIRPTPNYEQYF
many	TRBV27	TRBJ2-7	CASSGQGNYEQYF
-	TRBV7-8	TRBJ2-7	CASSPTGWGITSYEQYF
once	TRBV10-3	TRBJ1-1	CAGRTANTEAFF
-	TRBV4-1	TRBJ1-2	CASSQGPHANYGYTF
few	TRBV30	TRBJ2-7	CAWSSGLSYEQYF
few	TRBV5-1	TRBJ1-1	CASSQGGLVTEAFF
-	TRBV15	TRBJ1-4	CATSRSWDTDEKLFF
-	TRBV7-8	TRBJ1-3	CASSPYRLGNTIYF
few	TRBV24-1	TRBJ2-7	CATSDALAGVYEQYF
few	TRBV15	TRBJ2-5	CATSRDAGTSGHQETQYF
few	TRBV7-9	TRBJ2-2	CASSLKTGRTGELFF
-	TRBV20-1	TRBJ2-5	CSARDRAGLETQYF
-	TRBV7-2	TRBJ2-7	CASSLDGIGQYF
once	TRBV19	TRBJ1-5	CASRGTGGLNQPQHF
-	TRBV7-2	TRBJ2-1	CASSFHRYTNNEQFF
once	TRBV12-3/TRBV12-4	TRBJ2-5	CASSLTGGEGATQYF
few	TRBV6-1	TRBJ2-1	CASSEALRANEQFF
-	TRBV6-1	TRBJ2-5	CASSEFRDSWTQYF
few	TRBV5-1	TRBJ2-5	CASNPKGSQETQYF
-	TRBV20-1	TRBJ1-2	CSASSRGNREDYGYTF
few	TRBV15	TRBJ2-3	CATQDRGTHTDTQYF
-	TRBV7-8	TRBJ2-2	CASSAHPRAGELFF
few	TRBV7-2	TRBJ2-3	CASSVQGPMVTDTQYF
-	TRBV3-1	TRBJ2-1	CATRASGEYNEQFF
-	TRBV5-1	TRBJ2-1	CASSQADNSYNEQFF
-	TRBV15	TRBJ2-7	CATSRDPNSYEQYF
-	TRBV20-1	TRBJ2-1	CSAYHRGQNHYNEQFF
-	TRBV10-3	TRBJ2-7	CAISGIRGLGEQYF
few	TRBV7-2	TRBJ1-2	CASSPQGPIQNGYTF